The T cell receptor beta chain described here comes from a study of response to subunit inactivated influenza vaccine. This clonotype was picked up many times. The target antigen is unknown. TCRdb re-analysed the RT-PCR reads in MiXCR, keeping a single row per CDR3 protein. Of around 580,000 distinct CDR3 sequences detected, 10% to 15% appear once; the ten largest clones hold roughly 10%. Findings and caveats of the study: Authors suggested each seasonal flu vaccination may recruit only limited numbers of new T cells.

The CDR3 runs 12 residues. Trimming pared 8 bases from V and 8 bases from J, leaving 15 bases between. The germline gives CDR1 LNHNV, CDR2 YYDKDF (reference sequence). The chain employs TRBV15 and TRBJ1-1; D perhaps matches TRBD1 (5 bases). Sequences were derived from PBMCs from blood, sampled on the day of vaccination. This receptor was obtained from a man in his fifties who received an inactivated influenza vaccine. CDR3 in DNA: TGTGCCACCGCAGCGGTCGGGACCGAAGCTTTCTTT. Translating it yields CATAAVGTEAFF.